One and the same sample provided the 20 T cell receptor beta chains below, sequenced in a study of T-cell reconstitution after alpha-beta-depleted transplantation in children. Unique molecular identifiers were used in preparing the TCRbeta library. TCRdb fed the PCR reads into MiXCR, producing one record per CDR3 protein. Seen here are around 250,000 distinct CDR3 sequences, about 25% observed once, and the top ten hold 2.6%. The sample here was PBMCs, taken before TCRalphabeta/CD19-depleted stem cell transplant. These receptors were obtained from a girl aged 2-10 years with Fanconi anemia, due to receive a stem cell transplant.

The genes are TRBV6-1 and TRBJ2-7; D is unclear. The CDR3 covers 15 residues. Per the germline V gene, CDR1 is MNHNS and CDR2 is SASEGT. V was shortened by 5 bases and J by 2 bases, with 16 bases between the two germline ends. CDR3 nucleotide sequence: TGTGCCAGCAGTCCATCGGGCTTCCGGACCTACGAGCAGTACTTC. It specifies CASSPSGFRTYEQYF.

The genes are TRBV10-2 and TRBJ2-7; 12 bases are shared with TRBD2. Trimming at V came to 0 bases and at J to 3 bases, leaving 3 bases not matched to a gene. Germline V CDR1 and CDR2: WSHSY, SAAADI. The CDR3 sequence is 16 residues long. DNA of the CDR3: TGCGCCAGCAGTGAGTCGCTAGCGGGAGGGCTCTACGAGCAGTACTTC. Amino acid sequence: CASSESLAGGLYEQYF.

The chain recombines TRBV12-3 or TRBV12-4 with TRBJ2-2; D may match TRBD1 or TRBD2 (5 bases each). Trimming cost V 11 bases and J 3 bases, with 31 bases left between them. The CDR3 spans 19 residues. CDR3 sequence reads: CAFCLSRLGTVKHTGELFF. CDR3 nucleotide sequence: TGTGCCTTCTGTCTCTCGCGGCTGGGGACGGTCAAACACACCGGGGAGCTGTTTTTT.

The table lists this clonotype with many counts. V and J are TRBV29-1 and TRBJ2-3, with 7 bases lining up with TRBD1. The CDR3 spans 14 residues. The germline gives CDR1 SQVTM, CDR2 ANQGSEA. The V segment lost 4 bases and the J segment 1 base; nucleotides outside the gene matches: 5. CDR3 loop: CSVAGGHGTDTQYF. As DNA, the CDR3 is TGCAGCGTTGCAGGGGGACATGGCACAGATACGCAGTATTTT.

This chain joins TRBV7-3 and TRBJ2-6; D gene ambiguous. V lost 5 bases and J lost 2, with 19 bases in between. Germline CDR1 is SGHTA and CDR2 is FQGTGA. The CDR3 has 18 residues. In DNA, the CDR3 is TGTGCCAGCAGCCCCAAAGCCCAAGGATATGCTGGGGCCAACGTCCTGACTTTC. This codes for CASSPKAQGYAGANVLTF.

The table lists this clonotype with a few counts. The gene calls are TRBV7-3 and TRBJ2-2; a possible D gene is TRBD2 (6 bases). V was shortened by 4 bases and J by 3 bases, with 9 bases between the two germline ends. The germline CDR1 and CDR2 sequences are SGHTA and FQGTGA. The CDR3 runs to 14 residues. The DNA of the CDR3 is TGTGCCAGCAGCTCGGGACTGTACACCGGGGAGCTGTTTTTT. Protein product: CASSSGLYTGELFF. Filled out from reference TRBV7-3 and TRBJ2-2, the complete variable domain reads GAGVSQTPSNKVTEKGKYVELRCDPISGHTALYWYRQSLGQGPEFLIYFQGTGAADDSGLPNDRFFAVRPEGSVSTLKIQRTERGDSAVYLCASSSGLYTGELFFGEGSRLTVL.

The table lists this clonotype with many counts. CDR3 in amino acids: CSARGDRHEQYF. In nucleotides, the CDR3 is TGCAGTGCTAGGGGGGATCGCCACGAGCAGTACTTC. This sequence joins TRBV20-1 and TRBJ2-7, with D possibly being TRBD1 or TRBD2 (5 bases each). This CDR3 is 12 amino acids long. V was trimmed by 3 bases and J by 5 bases, leaving 11 bases between them. Germline V gene lookup returns CDR1 DFQATT and CDR2 SNEGSKA (reference sequence).

This clonotype was seen repeatedly, ten times or more. The rearrangement uses TRBV25-1 and TRBJ2-7; tentative D call: TRBD1 (6 bases). The germline V gene encodes CDR1 MGHDK and CDR2 SYGVNS. V was cut by 3 bases and J by 3 bases, with 27 bases left in between. This CDR3 spans 19 amino acids. This CDR3 is CASSDMTTGNGVLGYEQYF. CDR3 in DNA: TGTGCCAGCAGTGATATGACTACAGGGAATGGGGTACTGGGCTACGAGCAGTACTTC.

The gene calls are TRBV24-1 and TRBJ2-3; D perhaps matches TRBD2 (6 bases). The V and J ends lost 4 bases and 6 bases respectively, with 16 bases between them. This CDR3 has 15 residues. CDR1 is KGHDR and CDR2 is SFDVKD in the germline V gene. The CDR3 region has the DNA TGTGCCACCAGTGACGGTCGGGGGAGACGGGATACGCAGTATTTT. Translation gives CATSDGRGRRDTQYF.

This clonotype occurred many times. V usage is TRBV7-2 and J usage is TRBJ2-7; D may match TRBD1 or TRBD2 (5 bases each). This CDR3 comprises 14 residues. Germline V gene lookup returns CDR1 SGHTA and CDR2 FQGNSA. V lost 5 bases and J 3 bases, leaving 14 bases between the germline ends. CDR3 coding DNA: TGTGCCAGCAGCCCGTGGGACGGCCGCTACGAGCAGTACTTC. Protein product: CASSPWDGRYEQYF.

This clonotype was seen a handful of times. V usage is TRBV12-3 or TRBV12-4 and J usage is TRBJ1-5, with TRBD1 as a possible D gene (6 bases). The CDR3 contains 15 residues. Deletions cut 4 bases from V and 3 bases from J, with 13 bases between. CDR3 sequence reads: CASSSGAGDNQPQHF. The CDR3 nucleotides read TGTGCCAGCAGTTCGGGGGCAGGGGACAATCAGCCCCAGCATTTT.

In this sample, this clonotype turned up many times. The chain carries TRBV9 and TRBJ2-1, with 15 nucleotides matching TRBD2. Germline lookup yields CDR1 SGDLS and CDR2 YYNGEE. The CDR3 totals 21 residues. Trimming took 1 base from V and 0 from J; bases not matched to a gene: 11. CDR3 residues: CASSVRKNRGLAGGSYNEQFF. In DNA, the CDR3 is TGTGCCAGCAGCGTAAGAAAAAACAGGGGACTAGCGGGAGGCTCCTACAATGAGCAGTTCTTC.

The chain carries TRBV29-1 and TRBJ2-3; D ambiguous. Germline CDR1 and CDR2: SQVTM and ANQGSEA. The germline V and J ends were trimmed by 3 bases and 2 bases, with 12 bases remaining between them. This CDR3 region has 14 residues. The CDR3 loop is CSVDVQPSTDTQYF. The DNA for the CDR3 is TGCAGCGTTGATGTACAGCCTTCCACAGATACGCAGTATTTT.

The rearrangement links TRBV29-1 to TRBJ1-1; the D is unclear. V gave up 7 bases and J gave up 4 bases, with 16 bases separating them. Germline V gene lookup returns CDR1 SQVTM and CDR2 ANQGSEA. The CDR3 length is 13 residues. The CDR3 region is CSALAGVGTEAFF. CDR3 in DNA: TGCAGCGCCTTGGCGGGAGTGGGCACTGAAGCTTTCTTT.

V is TRBV20-1 and J is TRBJ1-1; the D is unclear. Between the trimmed V and J ends, which lost 6 bases and 4 bases, there was a span of 12 bases. CDR1 is DFQATT, CDR2 SNEGSKA, per germline (reference sequence). There are 12 residues in the CDR3. This CDR3 is CSAIGGPTEAFF. In DNA, the CDR3 is TGCAGTGCCATAGGAGGTCCCACTGAAGCTTTCTTT.

This clonotype was picked up a small number of times. V is TRBV25-1 and J is TRBJ1-2, with D possibly TRBD1 on 5 matching bases. The V and J ends lost 6 bases and 4 bases respectively, with 15 bases between them. The CDR3 loop spans 14 amino acids. The V gene's germline CDR1 is MGHDK and CDR2 SYGVNS. CDR3 in DNA: TGTGCCAGCAGCCCCAGGGAGGGTTCCTATGGCTACACCTTC. Translated, it gives CASSPREGSYGYTF.

This clonotype was observed at least ten times. The chain uses TRBV21-1 and TRBJ2-7; the D call of TRBD2 is as the table states it, not checked on the DNA. TRBV21-1 is tagged as a pseudogene. CDR3 length: 15 amino acids. CDR3 sequence: CASSKQRTDSYEQYF. The CDR3 DNA follows: TGTGCCAGCAGCAAACAGCGGACCGACTCCTACGAGCAGTACTTC.

In its sample, this clonotype was seen once. The chain couples TRBV29-1 to TRBJ2-3; TRBD2 matches 7 bases. The junction had 8 bases not matched to a gene; V was cut back by 4 bases and J by 4 bases. Germline CDR1 and CDR2: SQVTM and ANQGSEA. CDR3 length equals 14 residues. This CDR3 is CSVVWGGIPDTQYF. The DNA for the CDR3 is TGCAGCGTTGTGTGGGGGGGGATTCCAGATACGCAGTATTTT.

This clonotype was seen repeatedly, ten times or more. The V gene is TRBV9, the J gene TRBJ2-1; maybe TRBD2 (6 bases). Per the germline V gene, CDR1 is SGDLS and CDR2 is YYNGEE. The CDR3 length is 14 residues. With 0 bases removed from V and 7 bases from J, the gap between germline ends came to 11 bases. The CDR3 nucleotides read TGTGCCAGCAGCGTAGAAGGGGACTGGAATGAGCAGTTCTTC. This sequence encodes CASSVEGDWNEQFF. The full variable domain, rest sourced from reference TRBV9 and TRBJ2-1, is DSGVTQTPKHLITATGQRVTLRCSPRSGDLSVYWYQQSLDQGLQFLIQYYNGEERAKGNILERFSAQQFPDLHSELNLSSLELGDSALYFCASSVEGDWNEQFFGPGTRLTVL.

This clonotype was observed many times. The rearrangement links TRBV5-1 to TRBJ2-3; D might be TRBD1 (6 bases). This CDR3 is 14 amino acids long. CDR1 SGHRS and CDR2 YFSETQ come from the germline V gene. The germline V and J ends were trimmed by 4 bases and 5 bases, with 14 bases remaining between them. The CDR3 protein is CASSPTGNLDTQYF. The CDR3 region has the DNA TGCGCCAGCAGCCCAACAGGGAATCTAGATACGCAGTATTTT. The whole variable domain, remainder taken from reference TRBV5-1 and TRBJ2-3, is KAGVTQTPRYLIKTRGQQVTLSCSPISGHRSVSWYQQTPGQGLQFLFEYFSETQRNKGNFPGRFSGRQFSNSRSEMNVSTLELGDSALYLCASSPTGNLDTQYFGPGTRLTVL.